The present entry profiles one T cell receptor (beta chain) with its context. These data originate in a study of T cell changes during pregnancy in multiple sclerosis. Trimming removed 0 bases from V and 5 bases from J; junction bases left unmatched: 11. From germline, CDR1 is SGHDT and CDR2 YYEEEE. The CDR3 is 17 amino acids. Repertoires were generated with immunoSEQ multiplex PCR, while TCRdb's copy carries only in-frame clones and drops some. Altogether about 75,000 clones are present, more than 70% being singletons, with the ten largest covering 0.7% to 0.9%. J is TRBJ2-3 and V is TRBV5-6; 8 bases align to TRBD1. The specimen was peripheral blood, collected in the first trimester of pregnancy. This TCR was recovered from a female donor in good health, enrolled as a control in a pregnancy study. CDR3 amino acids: CASSLARGQGGLDTQYF. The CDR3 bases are TGTGCCAGCAGCTTGGCCCGAGGACAGGGCGGGTTAGATACGCAGTATTTT. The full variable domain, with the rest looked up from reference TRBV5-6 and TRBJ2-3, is DAGVTQSPTHLIKTRGQQVTLRCSPKSGHDTVSWYQQALGQGPQFIFQYYEEEERQRGNFPDRFSGHQFPNYSSELNVNALLLGDSALYLCASSLARGQGGLDTQYFGPGTRLTVL.